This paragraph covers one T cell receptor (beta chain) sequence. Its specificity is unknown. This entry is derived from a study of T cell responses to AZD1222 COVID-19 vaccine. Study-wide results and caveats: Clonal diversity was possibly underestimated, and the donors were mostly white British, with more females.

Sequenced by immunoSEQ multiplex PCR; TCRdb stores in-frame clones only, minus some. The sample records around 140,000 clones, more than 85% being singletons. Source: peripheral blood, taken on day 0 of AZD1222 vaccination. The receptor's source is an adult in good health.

CDR3: CASSLYGRGGYTF. As DNA, the CDR3 is TGTGCCAGCAGCTTATATGGCCGGGGTGGCTACACCTTC. V gene TRBV7-2 combines with J gene TRBJ1-2; D call uncertain. Germline loops: CDR1 SGHTA, CDR2 FQGNSA. Trimming removed 2 bases from V and 7 bases from J, with 11 bases in between. CDR3 size: 13 residues.